Below, 24 T cell receptor beta chains from the same sample are listed, as sequenced in a study of post-analysis software for immune sequencing data. Study-wide results and caveats: Included in a set of roughly five TRBV segments more frequent in patients than controls were TRBV5-6, TRBV5-1 and TRBV20-1.

Which antigens these TCRs recognize remains unknown. Prepared libraries of TCR beta cDNA carried unique molecular identifiers. TCRdb passed the PCR reads through MiXCR, listing each CDR3 protein once. Among approximately 730,000 distinct CDR3 sequences listed, about half were seen once. Input material: blood. The receptor set was obtained from a girl aged 5 to 17 with multiple sclerosis.

This clonotype appeared a few times. This chain links TRBV5-1 with TRBJ2-1, with 11 bases fitting TRBD2. This CDR3 contains 19 residues. Germline V gene data show CDR1 as SGHRS and CDR2 as YFSETQ. V was pared by 4 bases and J by 0 bases, with 12 bases of the junction left unmatched. Here the CDR3 reads CASSQGLAGAKGSYNEQFF. CDR3 DNA: TGCGCCAGCAGCCAAGGACTAGCGGGCGCTAAAGGCTCCTACAATGAGCAGTTCTTC.

The rearrangement uses TRBV7-9 and TRBJ2-7; 8 nucleotides agree with TRBD1. TRBJ2-5 explains the end of the DNA better; the J call may be wrong. The CDR3 is 17 residues long. Germline V lookup: CDR1 SEHNR, CDR2 FQNEAQ (reference sequence). CDR3 coding DNA: TGTGCCAGCAGCTTAGTCGGACAGGGCGGGCCCAAAGAGACCCAGTACTTC. It codes for CASSLVGQGGPKETQYF.

The gene calls are TRBV19 and TRBJ2-7, with D hard to call. This CDR3 is 13 amino acids long. V was shortened by 2 bases and J by 0 bases, with 5 bases between the two germline ends. CDR1 and CDR2 from the germline V gene are LNHDA and SQIVND (reference sequence). CDR3 DNA: TGTGCCAGTAGTATACTGAACTCCTACGAGCAGTACTTC. It specifies CASSILNSYEQYF.

This clonotype showed up just a few times. This rearrangement joins TRBV20-1 to TRBJ2-1; maybe TRBD2 (5 bases). Per the germline V gene, CDR1 is DFQATT and CDR2 is SNEGSKA (reference sequence). This CDR3 spans 11 amino acids. Trimming took off 3 bases at V and 9 bases at J, with 9 bases between the two ends. As DNA, the CDR3 is TGCAGTGCTAGCGGGGATGCTGAGCAGTTCTTC. Residues: CSASGDAEQFF.

This clonotype turned up a few times. CDR3 amino acids: CAIIRQGAYEQYF. For the CDR3, the DNA is TGTGCCATCATACGACAGGGTGCCTACGAGCAGTACTTC. This chain links TRBV10-3 with TRBJ2-7, with TRBD1 matching 7 bases. The V gene end was trimmed by 7 bases and the J gene end by 2 bases; junction bases not matched to a gene: 5. In germline, CDR1 is ENHRY, CDR2 SYGVKD. CDR3 length equals 13 residues.

This clonotype came up a few times. This sequence joins TRBV7-9 and TRBJ2-3, with D possibly matching TRBD1 (6 bases). Trimming removed 1 base at V and 5 bases at J, with 16 bases between. CDR1 is SEHNR and CDR2 is FQNEAQ in the germline V gene (reference sequence). This CDR3 has 16 amino acids. CDR3 DNA: TGTGCCAGCAGCTTAGGGACCGCCATAGGGGGAGATACGCAGTATTTT. Translating gives CASSLGTAIGGDTQYF.

This chain connects TRBV5-1 to TRBJ1-2; no firm D call. This CDR3 has 14 residues. CDR1 is SGHRS, CDR2 YFSETQ, per germline. Trimming removed 2 bases at V and 2 bases at J, with 10 bases between. The CDR3 is CASSLSNGNYGYTF. The CDR3 nucleotides read TGCGCCAGCAGCTTATCCAACGGGAACTATGGCTACACCTTC.

Here the CDR3 reads CASSPRGRDSLGANVLTF. The DNA for the CDR3 is TGTGCCAGCTCACCAAGAGGCAGGGATTCGTTAGGGGCCAACGTCCTGACTTTC. J is TRBJ2-6 and V is TRBV18; a possible D gene is TRBD1 (5 bases). The germline gives CDR1 KGHSH, CDR2 LQKENI. The CDR3 consists of 18 residues. Deletions cut 2 bases from V and 4 bases from J, with 18 bases between. Filled out from reference TRBV18 and TRBJ2-6, the complete variable domain reads NAGVMQNPRHLVRRRGQEARLRCSPMKGHSHVYWYRQLPEEGLKFMVYLQKENIIDESGMPKERFSAEFPKEGPSILRIQQVVRGDSAAYFCASSPRGRDSLGANVLTFGAGSRLTVL.

This chain connects TRBV7-9 to TRBJ2-4, with 7 bases that match TRBD2. The J call may be in error: the DNA end matches TRBJ2-7 better. The CDR3 runs 19 residues. Per germline, CDR1 SEHNR and CDR2 FQNEAQ (reference sequence). CDR3 protein: CASSFVTRVIAGEEYEQYF. CDR3 sequence (DNA): TGTGCCAGCAGCTTCGTAACGCGAGTAATAGCGGGCGAGGAGTACGAGCAGTACTTC.

The chain uses TRBV28 and TRBJ2-1; tentative D call: TRBD1 (6 bases). In germline, CDR1 is MDHEN, CDR2 SYDVKM. The CDR3 spans 15 residues. Trimming took off 7 bases at V and 4 bases at J, with 17 bases between the two ends. Written as DNA, the CDR3 is TGTGCCAGCATTCCTATGAGAGGGGGTTACAATGAGCAGTTCTTC. Encoded protein: CASIPMRGGYNEQFF.

The J gene is TRBJ2-3, the V gene TRBV7-2, with TRBD2 matching 8 bases. V trimming: 2 bases; J trimming: 7 bases; junction bases outside the gene matches: 8. Germline V gene sequence: CDR1 SGHTA, CDR2 FQGNSA. CDR3 length: 15 amino acids. CDR3 residues: CASSLTAGEQYTQYF. The CDR3, as DNA: TGTGCCAGCAGCTTAACAGCGGGAGAGCAATATACGCAGTATTTT.

This clonotype was counted only a few times. This sequence joins TRBV29-1 and TRBJ2-1, with a weak D call TRBD1 (5 bases). Germline CDR1 is SQVTM and CDR2 is ANQGSEA. V lost 6 bases to trimming and J lost 3 bases, with 6 bases between them. The CDR3 is 11 amino acids. CDR3 coding DNA: TGCAGCGTAACAGGCTACAATGAGCAGTTCTTC. Its protein product is CSVTGYNEQFF.

The rearrangement uses TRBV7-2 and TRBJ1-1; D is unresolved. The CDR3 consists of 13 residues. Germline CDR1 SGHTA, CDR2 FQGNSA. V was shortened by 3 bases and J by 5 bases, with 10 bases between the two germline ends. The CDR3 loop is CASSLEGLTEAFF. The CDR3 DNA follows: TGTGCCAGCAGCTTGGAGGGTTTAACTGAAGCTTTCTTT.

This chain uses TRBV20-1 with TRBJ2-3; unclear D gene. CDR3 length equals 13 residues. The germline V gene has CDR1 DFQATT and CDR2 SNEGSKA (reference sequence). V was trimmed by 2 bases and J by 2 bases, leaving 8 bases between them. In DNA, the CDR3 is TGCAGTGCTAGATCGTCCCACACAGATACGCAGTATTTT. Translating it yields CSARSSHTDTQYF.

The gene calls are TRBV10-3 and TRBJ2-7; D is perhaps TRBD1 (6 bases). Trimming left V 8 bases short and J 0 bases short, with 11 bases between. The CDR3 has 13 amino acids. Germline V lookup: CDR1 ENHRY, CDR2 SYGVKD. As DNA, the CDR3 is TGTGCCATCGGGGGCTTCAACTCCTACGAGCAGTACTTC. Residues: CAIGGFNSYEQYF.

The chain is built from TRBV30 and TRBJ2-1; 13 bases map to TRBD2. There are 20 residues in the CDR3. J was trimmed by 5 bases and V by 2 bases; bases with no gene match: 18. Germline lookup yields CDR1 GTSNPN and CDR2 SVGIG (reference sequence). CDR3 amino acids: CAWSRARTSGRGIRDNEQFF. The CDR3 DNA is TGTGCCTGGAGTAGGGCCCGGACTAGCGGGAGAGGAATTCGCGACAATGAGCAGTTCTTC.

The sample holds a few counts of this clonotype. The chain links TRBV5-6 to TRBJ2-7; D perhaps matches TRBD1 (6 bases). Germline V CDR1 and CDR2: SGHDT, YYEEEE. This CDR3 contains 15 residues. V was pared by 0 bases and J by 3 bases, with 13 bases between. CDR3 amino acids: CASSLVAQGRYEQYF. Written as DNA, the CDR3 is TGTGCCAGCAGCTTGGTAGCACAGGGACGCTACGAGCAGTACTTC.

This clonotype was seen more than once but under ten times. This sequence joins TRBV10-3 and TRBJ1-5, with D uncertain. The CDR3 has 14 residues. The germline V and J ends were trimmed by 0 bases and 1 base, with 4 bases remaining between them. Looked up from germline, CDR1 is ENHRY and CDR2 is SYGVKD. CDR3 region: CAISESLSNQPQHF. DNA of the CDR3: TGTGCCATCAGTGAGTCGTTGAGCAATCAGCCCCAGCATTTT.

This chain joins TRBV7-3 and TRBJ2-1, with 12 positions matching TRBD2. Looked up from germline, CDR1 is SGHTA and CDR2 is FQGTGA. Trimming cost V 5 bases and J 9 bases; bases outside gene matches: 2. The CDR3 runs to 13 residues. The CDR3 coding sequence is TGTGCCAGCAGCGGGGGACTAGCGGGTGAGCAGTTCTTC. Its translation is CASSGGLAGEQFF.

CDR3 bases: TGTGCCAGCAGCGCTCTAGCGGGACCAGGGACATACGAGCAGTACTTC. This codes for CASSALAGPGTYEQYF. V and J are TRBV7-3 and TRBJ2-7; 9 bases map to TRBD2. Germline loops: CDR1 SGHTA, CDR2 FQGTGA. The CDR3 has 16 residues. Trimming removed 5 bases from V and 4 bases from J; junction bases left unmatched: 12.

This sequence joins TRBV2 and TRBJ1-2, with D maybe TRBD1 (6 bases). Trimming removed 7 bases from V and 2 bases from J, with 17 bases in between. The CDR3 contains 15 residues. Germline assignment: CDR1 SNHLY and CDR2 FYNNEI. CDR3 DNA: TGTGCCAGCACCGCGATGGGGGCGCCGAACTATGGCTACACCTTC. Translated, it gives CASTAMGAPNYGYTF. The full variable domain, its missing parts supplied by reference TRBV2 and TRBJ1-2, is EPEVTQTPSHQVTQMGQEVILRCVPISNHLYFYWYRQILGQKVEFLVSFYNNEISEKSEIFDDQFSVERPDGSNFTLKIRSTKLEDSAMYFCASTAMGAPNYGYTFGSGTRLTVV.

This clonotype came up a few times. This chain links TRBV5-1 with TRBJ2-1, with D possibly matching TRBD2 (6 bases). Germline CDR1 reads SGHRS; CDR2 reads YFSETQ. This CDR3 is 15 amino acids long. V was shortened by 1 base and J by 2 bases, with 10 bases between the two germline ends. This CDR3 reads CASSLPGRTYNEQFF. In nucleotides, the CDR3 is TGCGCCAGCAGCTTGCCAGGGAGGACCTACAATGAGCAGTTCTTC.

This chain connects TRBV7-2 to TRBJ1-2; tentative D call: TRBD1 (5 bases). V gave up 7 bases and J gave up 2 bases, with 17 bases separating them. The germline gives CDR1 SGHTA, CDR2 FQGNSA. This CDR3 has 15 residues. The CDR3 DNA is TGTGCCAGCACCCCGTCAGACAGAGTGAACTATGGCTACACCTTC. It yields the protein CASTPSDRVNYGYTF. The full variable domain, with the rest looked up from reference TRBV7-2 and TRBJ1-2, is GAGVSQSPSNKVTEKGKDVELRCDPISGHTALYWYRQSLGQGLEFLIYFQGNSAPDKSGLPSDRFSAERTGGSVSTLTIQRTQQEDSAVYLCASTPSDRVNYGYTFGSGTRLTVV.

The gene calls are TRBV20-1 and TRBJ2-3; D is possibly TRBD1 (5 bases). CDR1 and CDR2 from the germline V gene are DFQATT and SNEGSKA (reference sequence). Trimming took off 3 bases at V and 6 bases at J, with 19 bases between the two ends. The length of the CDR3 is 15 residues. In DNA, the CDR3 is TGCAGTGCTAGTGGGGCAGCGAAAAGGGGTGATACGCAGTATTTT. As protein: CSASGAAKRGDTQYF.